This is a list of T cell receptor beta chains from one sample in a study of technical replicates of blood from a few donors. TCRdb's table, derived via immunoSEQ multiplex PCR, lists solely in-frame clones and lacks some. The data contain some 68,000 clones, over 95% of them seen just once; the ten biggest clones take up approximately 0.22%. Sequencing was performed on T cells isolated from PBMCs. Receptors were obtained from a human donor in good health. The CDR3 runs from the conserved cysteine through the conserved F or W. The D gene is left open where the match is weak. Clone sizes are given selectively: once, few, many, or a class where the clone is expanded.

clone_size: .; v_call: TRBV28; d_call: TRBD1; j_call: TRBJ1-1; cdr3_aa: CASSYTLTGKNTEAFF; cdr3_nt: TGTGCCAGCAGTTACACCCTGACAGGGAAAAACACTGAAGCTTTCTTT
clone_size: .; v_call: TRBV14; d_call: TRBD1; j_call: TRBJ1-1; cdr3_aa: CASSQDLQDRLNTEAFF; cdr3_nt: TGTGCCAGCAGCCAAGATCTCCAGGACAGGCTGAACACTGAAGCTTTCTTT
clone_size: .; v_call: TRBV2; d_call: TRBD1; j_call: TRBJ1-5; cdr3_aa: CASSLNQGDQPQHF; cdr3_nt: TGTGCCAGCAGCCTAAATCAGGGGGATCAGCCCCAGCATTTT
clone_size: .; v_call: TRBV29-1; d_call: .; j_call: TRBJ1-1; cdr3_aa: CSVGIGGIEAFF; cdr3_nt: TGCAGCGTTGGAATTGGGGGCATTGAAGCTTTCTTT
clone_size: once; v_call: TRBV27; d_call: TRBD1; j_call: TRBJ1-2; cdr3_aa: CASTTGTGYGYTF; cdr3_nt: TGTGCCAGCACTACGGGGACAGGCTATGGCTACACCTTC
clone_size: .; v_call: TRBV7-9; d_call: TRBD2; j_call: TRBJ2-3; cdr3_aa: CASSASPGLASTDTQYF; cdr3_nt: TGTGCCAGCAGCGCTTCACCGGGACTAGCGAGCACAGATACGCAGTATTTT
clone_size: .; v_call: TRBV19; d_call: .; j_call: TRBJ2-5; cdr3_aa: CASSSRSYPPQETQYF; cdr3_nt: TGTGCCAGTAGTTCCCGTAGTTATCCACCCCAAGAGACCCAGTACTTC
clone_size: .; v_call: TRBV7-9; d_call: TRBD1; j_call: TRBJ2-7; cdr3_aa: CASSFRDRSVEQYF; cdr3_nt: TGTGCCAGCAGCTTTCGGGACAGGTCAGTCGAGCAGTACTTC
clone_size: .; v_call: TRBV7-7; d_call: .; j_call: TRBJ2-7; cdr3_aa: CASSLVQGSYEQYF; cdr3_nt: TGTGCCAGCAGCTTAGTGCAGGGATCCTACGAGCAGTACTTC
clone_size: .; v_call: TRBV5-8; d_call: .; j_call: TRBJ2-2; cdr3_aa: CASGFPTGELFF; cdr3_nt: TGTGCCAGCGGCTTTCCTACCGGGGAGCTGTTTTTT
clone_size: .; v_call: TRBV4-1; d_call: .; j_call: TRBJ1-3; cdr3_aa: CASSQVAGNTIYF; cdr3_nt: TGCGCCAGCAGCCAAGTAGCTGGAAACACCATATATTTT
clone_size: .; v_call: TRBV6-5; d_call: .; j_call: TRBJ2-5; cdr3_aa: CASGQGTQTQYF; cdr3_nt: TGTGCCAGCGGTCAGGGGACGCAGACCCAGTACTTC
clone_size: once; v_call: TRBV11-2; d_call: TRBD2; j_call: TRBJ2-7; cdr3_aa: CASSTSGGSYEQYF; cdr3_nt: TGTGCCAGCAGCACGAGCGGGGGCTCCTACGAGCAGTACTTC
clone_size: .; v_call: TRBV6-5; d_call: TRBD1; j_call: TRBJ1-5; cdr3_aa: CASSLQGNQPQHF; cdr3_nt: TGTGCCAGCAGCTTACAGGGGAATCAGCCCCAGCATTTT
clone_size: .; v_call: TRBV28; d_call: .; j_call: TRBJ2-7; cdr3_aa: CASSLYVGVYEQYF; cdr3_nt: TGTGCCAGCAGTTTATACGTCGGTGTTTACGAGCAGTACTTC
clone_size: .; v_call: TRBV30; d_call: .; j_call: TRBJ1-4; cdr3_aa: CAWGSGLFNEKLFF; cdr3_nt: TGTGCCTGGGGGAGCGGGTTATTTAATGAAAAACTGTTTTTT
clone_size: .; v_call: TRBV28; d_call: .; j_call: TRBJ1-1; cdr3_aa: CASSLSRGGNTEAFF; cdr3_nt: TGTGCCAGCAGTTTGTCCAGGGGCGGAAACACTGAAGCTTTCTTT
clone_size: .; v_call: TRBV7-9; d_call: .; j_call: TRBJ1-2; cdr3_aa: CASLGEPATYGYTF; cdr3_nt: TGTGCCAGCCTTGGAGAACCTGCTACCTATGGCTACACCTTC
clone_size: .; v_call: TRBV6-5; d_call: TRBD1; j_call: TRBJ1-1; cdr3_aa: CASSYLGQGEGAFF; cdr3_nt: TGTGCCAGCAGTTACCTGGGACAGGGTGAAGGGGCTTTCTTT
clone_size: .; v_call: TRBV2; d_call: TRBD2; j_call: TRBJ2-1; cdr3_aa: CASTATSGDHQFF; cdr3_nt: TGTGCCAGCACGGCAACTAGCGGAGACCATCAGTTCTTC
clone_size: .; v_call: TRBV14; d_call: .; j_call: TRBJ1-4; cdr3_aa: CASSQPGTNEKLFF; cdr3_nt: TGTGCCAGCAGCCAACCGGGAACTAATGAAAAACTGTTTTTT
clone_size: .; v_call: TRBV7-2; d_call: .; j_call: TRBJ1-5; cdr3_aa: CASSLYYSNQPQHF; cdr3_nt: TGTGCCAGCAGCTTATACTATAGCAATCAGCCCCAGCATTTT
clone_size: .; v_call: TRBV2; d_call: .; j_call: TRBJ2-5; cdr3_aa: CASSETRIAGETQYF; cdr3_nt: TGTGCCAGCAGTGAAACGCGGATAGCTGGGGAGACCCAGTACTTC
clone_size: .; v_call: TRBV28; d_call: TRBD1; j_call: TRBJ1-1; cdr3_aa: CASSSDRGDTEAFF; cdr3_nt: TGTGCCAGCAGTTCGGACAGGGGGGACACTGAAGCTTTCTTT
clone_size: .; v_call: TRBV30; d_call: .; j_call: TRBJ1-6; cdr3_aa: CAWSVGQVDNSPLHF; cdr3_nt: TGTGCCTGGAGTGTTGGGCAGGTAGATAATTCACCCCTCCACTTT
clone_size: .; v_call: TRBV6-1; d_call: TRBD1; j_call: TRBJ2-7; cdr3_aa: CASSAKRQGALYEQYF; cdr3_nt: TGTGCCAGCAGTGCCAAAAGACAGGGAGCCCTCTACGAGCAGTACTTC
clone_size: once; v_call: TRBV5-5; d_call: TRBD2; j_call: TRBJ2-5; cdr3_aa: CASSHGLASMETQYF; cdr3_nt: TGTGCCAGCAGCCATGGACTAGCGTCCATGGAGACCCAGTACTTC
clone_size: once; v_call: TRBV5-1; d_call: TRBD2; j_call: TRBJ2-2; cdr3_aa: CASSLTTSGTGELFF; cdr3_nt: TGCGCCAGCAGCTTGACAACTAGCGGCACCGGGGAGCTGTTTTTT
clone_size: .; v_call: TRBV7-9; d_call: TRBD1; j_call: TRBJ1-1; cdr3_aa: CASSSGQGNTEAFF; cdr3_nt: TGTGCCAGCAGCTCGGGACAGGGAAACACTGAAGCTTTCTTT
clone_size: .; v_call: TRBV18; d_call: .; j_call: TRBJ2-2; cdr3_aa: CASSPDTGELFF; cdr3_nt: TGTGCCAGCTCACCCGACACCGGGGAGCTGTTTTTT
clone_size: .; v_call: TRBV28; d_call: TRBD1; j_call: TRBJ2-7; cdr3_aa: CASSLSGTGGGEQYF; cdr3_nt: TGTGCCAGCAGTTTGTCAGGGACAGGGGGCGGTGAGCAGTACTTC
clone_size: .; v_call: TRBV28; d_call: TRBD2; j_call: TRBJ2-2; cdr3_aa: CASFSGAGELFF; cdr3_nt: TGTGCCAGCTTCAGCGGGGCCGGGGAGCTGTTTTTT
clone_size: .; v_call: TRBV6-5; d_call: .; j_call: TRBJ1-1; cdr3_aa: CASSYYLGGDTEAFF; cdr3_nt: TGTGCCAGCAGTTATTACTTAGGGGGTGATACTGAAGCTTTCTTT
clone_size: .; v_call: TRBV28; d_call: .; j_call: TRBJ1-2; cdr3_aa: CASSLHSRGYTF; cdr3_nt: TGTGCCAGCAGTCTCCACAGTCGGGGCTACACCTTC
clone_size: .; v_call: TRBV28; d_call: .; j_call: TRBJ1-2; cdr3_aa: CASSYVGDNYGYTF; cdr3_nt: TGTGCCAGCAGTTACGTAGGAGATAACTATGGCTACACCTTC
clone_size: .; v_call: TRBV6-1; d_call: .; j_call: TRBJ1-2; cdr3_aa: CASSEVGVYGYTF; cdr3_nt: TGTGCCAGCAGTGAGGTCGGGGTCTATGGCTACACCTTC
clone_size: .; v_call: TRBV29-1; d_call: .; j_call: TRBJ2-4; cdr3_aa: CSVVGLAKNIQYF; cdr3_nt: TGCAGCGTTGTCGGACTAGCCAAAAACATTCAGTACTTC
clone_size: .; v_call: TRBV7-8; d_call: .; j_call: TRBJ2-5; cdr3_aa: CASSLHIGQKETQYF; cdr3_nt: TGTGCCAGCAGCTTACATATCGGACAGAAAGAGACCCAGTACTTC
clone_size: .; v_call: TRBV5-1; d_call: TRBD2; j_call: TRBJ2-7; cdr3_aa: CASSLVASGGLPYEQYF; cdr3_nt: TGCGCCAGCAGCTTGGTGGCTAGCGGGGGGCTCCCCTACGAGCAGTACTTC
clone_size: .; v_call: TRBV5-4; d_call: TRBD2; j_call: TRBJ2-7; cdr3_aa: CASSFLAGGAEQYF; cdr3_nt: TGTGCCAGCAGCTTCCTAGCGGGGGGCGCCGAGCAGTACTTC
clone_size: .; v_call: TRBV27; d_call: TRBD2; j_call: TRBJ2-1; cdr3_aa: CASSSSRGLAAYNEQFF; cdr3_nt: TGTGCCAGCAGTTCTTCACGCGGACTAGCGGCCTACAATGAGCAGTTCTTC
clone_size: .; v_call: TRBV2; d_call: .; j_call: TRBJ2-7; cdr3_aa: CASRGDVAEYF; cdr3_nt: TGTGCCAGCAGGGGGGACGTAGCGGAGTACTTC
clone_size: .; v_call: TRBV6-1; d_call: TRBD1; j_call: TRBJ2-7; cdr3_aa: CASTTDRAEQYF; cdr3_nt: TGTGCCAGCACCACGGACAGGGCCGAGCAGTACTTC
clone_size: .; v_call: TRBV27; d_call: TRBD1; j_call: TRBJ2-3; cdr3_aa: CASRAGTGGPDTQYF; cdr3_nt: TGTGCCAGCAGGGCCGGGACAGGGGGCCCAGATACGCAGTATTTT
clone_size: .; v_call: TRBV11-2; d_call: .; j_call: TRBJ2-1; cdr3_aa: CASSLLTMLGNRLYNEQFF; cdr3_nt: TGTGCCAGCAGCTTACTCACCATGCTCGGCAACCGACTTTACAATGAGCAGTTCTTC